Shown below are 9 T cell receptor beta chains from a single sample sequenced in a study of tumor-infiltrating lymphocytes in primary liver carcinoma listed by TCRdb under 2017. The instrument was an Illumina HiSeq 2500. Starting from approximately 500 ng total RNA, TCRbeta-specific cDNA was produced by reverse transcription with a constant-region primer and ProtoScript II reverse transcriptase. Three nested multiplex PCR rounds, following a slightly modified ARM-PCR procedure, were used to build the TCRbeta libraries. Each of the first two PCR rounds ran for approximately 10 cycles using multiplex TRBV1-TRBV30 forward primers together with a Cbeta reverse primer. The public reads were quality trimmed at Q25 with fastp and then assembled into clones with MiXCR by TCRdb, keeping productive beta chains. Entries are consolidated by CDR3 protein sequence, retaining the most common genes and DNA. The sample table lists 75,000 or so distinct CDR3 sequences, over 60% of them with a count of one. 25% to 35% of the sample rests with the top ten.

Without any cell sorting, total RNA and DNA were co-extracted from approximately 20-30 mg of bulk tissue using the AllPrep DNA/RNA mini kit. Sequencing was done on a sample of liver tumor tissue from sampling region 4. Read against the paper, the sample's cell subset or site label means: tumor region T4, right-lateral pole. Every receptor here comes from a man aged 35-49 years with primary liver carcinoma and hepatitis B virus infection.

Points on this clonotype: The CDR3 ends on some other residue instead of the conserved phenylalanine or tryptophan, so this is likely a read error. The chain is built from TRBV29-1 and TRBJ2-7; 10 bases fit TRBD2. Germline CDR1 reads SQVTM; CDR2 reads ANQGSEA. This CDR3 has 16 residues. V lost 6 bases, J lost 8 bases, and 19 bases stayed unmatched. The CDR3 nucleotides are TGCAGCGTCACATCCGGGCCTAGCGGGAGTGGATCCAAGCAGTACTTA. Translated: CSVTSGPSGSGSKQYL.

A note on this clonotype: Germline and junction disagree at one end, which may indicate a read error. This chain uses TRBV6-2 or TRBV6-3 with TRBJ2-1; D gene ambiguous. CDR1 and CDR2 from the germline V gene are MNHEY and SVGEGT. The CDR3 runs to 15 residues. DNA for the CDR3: TGTACCAGCAGTTACAGAGCAGATTCCTACAATGAGCAGTTCTTT. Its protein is CTSSYRADSYNEQFF.

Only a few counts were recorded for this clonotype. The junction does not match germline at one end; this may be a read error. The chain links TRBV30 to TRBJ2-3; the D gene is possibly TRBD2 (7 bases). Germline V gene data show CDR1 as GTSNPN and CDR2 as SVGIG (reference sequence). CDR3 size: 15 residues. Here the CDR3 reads CTWGGRAGFRDTQYF. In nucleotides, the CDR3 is TGTACCTGGGGGGGGCGAGCCGGATTTAGAGATACGCAGTATTTT.

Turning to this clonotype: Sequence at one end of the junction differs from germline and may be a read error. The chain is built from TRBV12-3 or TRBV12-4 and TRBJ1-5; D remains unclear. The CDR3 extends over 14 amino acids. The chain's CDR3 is CACSPFWIDQPQHF. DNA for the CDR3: TGTGCCTGCAGTCCCTTCTGGATTGATCAGCCCCAGCATTTT.

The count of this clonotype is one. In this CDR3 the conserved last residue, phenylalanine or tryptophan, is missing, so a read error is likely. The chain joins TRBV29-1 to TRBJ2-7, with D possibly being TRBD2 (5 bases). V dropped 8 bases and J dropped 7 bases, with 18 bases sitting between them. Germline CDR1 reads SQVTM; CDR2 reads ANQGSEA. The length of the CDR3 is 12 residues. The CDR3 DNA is TGCAGCTTGTGGCCGAATTCGGGAGAGCAGTACCTC. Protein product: CSLWPNSGEQYL.

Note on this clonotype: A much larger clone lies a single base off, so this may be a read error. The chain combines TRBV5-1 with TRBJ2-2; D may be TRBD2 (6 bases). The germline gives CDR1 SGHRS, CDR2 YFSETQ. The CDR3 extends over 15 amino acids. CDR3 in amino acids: CACSHPLGGTGELFF. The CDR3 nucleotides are TGCGCCTGCAGCCATCCGCTCGGGGGCACCGGGGAGCTGTTTTTT.

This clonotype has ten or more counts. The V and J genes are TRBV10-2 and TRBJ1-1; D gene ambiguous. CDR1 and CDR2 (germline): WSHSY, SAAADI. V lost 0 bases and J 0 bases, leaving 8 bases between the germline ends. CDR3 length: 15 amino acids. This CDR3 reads CASSESTSLNTEAFF. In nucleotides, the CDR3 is TGCGCCAGCAGTGAGTCGACAAGTCTGAACACTGAAGCTTTCTTT.

CDR3 amino acids: CSTERNPQETQYF. The CDR3 nucleotides read TGCAGTACCGAGCGGAACCCCCAAGAGACCCAGTACTTC. This chain connects TRBV20-1 to TRBJ2-5; D is possibly TRBD2 (5 bases). CDR1 is DFQATT and CDR2 is SNEGSKA in the germline V gene (reference sequence). The CDR3 extends over 13 amino acids. The ends were cut back, 8 bases at V and 1 base at J, with 14 bases in the middle.

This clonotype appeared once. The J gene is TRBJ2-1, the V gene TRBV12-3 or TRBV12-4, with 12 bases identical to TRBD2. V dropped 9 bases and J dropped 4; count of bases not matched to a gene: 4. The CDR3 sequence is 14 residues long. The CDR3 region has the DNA TGTGCCAGTATGACTAGCGGGAGATACAATGAGCAGTTCTTC. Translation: CASMTSGRYNEQFF.